The rows below give T cell receptor beta chains drawn from one sample of a study of T cell changes during pregnancy in multiple sclerosis. Only in-frame clones appear in the TCRdb table, and some are missing; sequencing was by immunoSEQ multiplex PCR. The sample lists 80,000 to 95,000 clones; more than 90% were seen once. The source material was peripheral blood, sampled in the second trimester of pregnancy. These receptor sequences come from a female donor with multiple sclerosis, enrolled in a pregnancy study. Both conserved end residues are part of each CDR3. D genes are given only for firm matches. The size entry is marked missing in some rows and otherwise reads once, few, many or a size class.

v_call: TRBV5-8; d_call: TRBD2; j_call: TRBJ2-2; clone_size: -; cdr3_aa: CASSFAGGAWAGELFF; cdr3_nt: TGTGCCAGCAGCTTTGCCGGGGGGGCATGGGCCGGGGAGCTGTTTTTT
v_call: TRBV5-4; d_call: -; j_call: TRBJ2-5; clone_size: -; cdr3_aa: CASSFGGRTQETQYF; cdr3_nt: TGTGCCAGCAGCTTCGGTGGGAGAACCCAAGAGACCCAGTACTTC
v_call: TRBV7-8; d_call: TRBD1; j_call: TRBJ2-1; clone_size: -; cdr3_aa: CASSYRRTGGHEQFF; cdr3_nt: TGTGCCAGCAGCTACCGGAGGACAGGGGGGCATGAGCAGTTCTTC
v_call: TRBV13; d_call: TRBD1; j_call: TRBJ1-1; clone_size: -; cdr3_aa: CASSGDSEGTEAFF; cdr3_nt: TGTGCCAGCAGCGGGGACAGCGAGGGCACTGAAGCTTTCTTT
v_call: TRBV7-3; d_call: TRBD2; j_call: TRBJ2-3; clone_size: -; cdr3_aa: CASSLGLAGEVDTQYF; cdr3_nt: TGTGCCAGCAGCCTGGGACTAGCGGGAGAGGTGGATACGCAGTATTTT
v_call: TRBV7-9; d_call: TRBD2; j_call: TRBJ2-2; clone_size: -; cdr3_aa: CASSLVAGVLNTGELFF; cdr3_nt: TGTGCCAGCAGCTTAGTTGCGGGAGTCTTGAACACCGGGGAGCTGTTTTTT
v_call: TRBV6-1; d_call: -; j_call: TRBJ2-5; clone_size: -; cdr3_aa: CASSESFPGTLQETQYF; cdr3_nt: TGTGCCAGCAGTGAAAGTTTTCCCGGGACACTACAAGAGACCCAGTACTTC
v_call: TRBV19; d_call: TRBD1; j_call: TRBJ1-2; clone_size: -; cdr3_aa: CASSSRQGWNYGYTF; cdr3_nt: TGTGCCAGTAGTTCTCGACAGGGGTGGAACTATGGCTACACCTTC
v_call: TRBV6-5; d_call: TRBD2; j_call: TRBJ2-7; clone_size: -; cdr3_aa: CASRSLAGGSYEQYF; cdr3_nt: TGTGCCAGCAGGTCCCTGGCGGGAGGCTCCTACGAGCAGTACTTC
v_call: TRBV10-1; d_call: TRBD1; j_call: TRBJ1-1; clone_size: -; cdr3_aa: CASTKSAGDRGRVTEAFF; cdr3_nt: TGCGCCAGCACAAAATCCGCCGGAGACAGGGGGCGGGTCACTGAAGCTTTCTTT
v_call: TRBV27; d_call: -; j_call: TRBJ2-7; clone_size: -; cdr3_aa: CASSEADGPSSYEQYF; cdr3_nt: TGTGCCAGCAGTGAAGCGGACGGCCCGAGCTCCTACGAGCAGTACTTC
v_call: TRBV9; d_call: TRBD2; j_call: TRBJ2-3; clone_size: -; cdr3_aa: CASSVGSGRVNTQYF; cdr3_nt: TGTGCCAGCAGCGTAGGGAGCGGGAGGGTAAATACGCAGTATTTT
v_call: TRBV19; d_call: -; j_call: TRBJ1-1; clone_size: -; cdr3_aa: CASSRRGPGNTEAFF; cdr3_nt: TGTGCCAGTAGTAGGAGAGGGCCAGGGAACACTGAAGCTTTCTTT
v_call: TRBV4-3; d_call: -; j_call: TRBJ1-5; clone_size: once; cdr3_aa: CASSQDGRGDQPQHF; cdr3_nt: TGCGCCAGCAGCCAAGATGGGAGGGGTGATCAGCCCCAGCATTTT
v_call: TRBV5-1; d_call: TRBD2; j_call: TRBJ2-7; clone_size: -; cdr3_aa: CASTVPGLAGNSYEQYF; cdr3_nt: TGCGCCAGCACCGTTCCGGGACTAGCGGGAAACTCCTACGAGCAGTACTTC
v_call: TRBV5-6; d_call: TRBD2; j_call: TRBJ2-5; clone_size: -; cdr3_aa: CASTTSGKETQYF; cdr3_nt: TGTGCCAGCACCACTAGCGGGAAAGAGACCCAGTACTTC
v_call: TRBV30; d_call: TRBD1; j_call: TRBJ2-7; clone_size: -; cdr3_aa: CACTGTAPREQYF; cdr3_nt: TGTGCCTGTACCGGGACAGCCCCACGCGAGCAGTACTTC
v_call: TRBV5-1; d_call: -; j_call: TRBJ2-5; clone_size: -; cdr3_aa: CASSLGQALETQYF; cdr3_nt: TGCGCCAGCAGCTTGGGACAGGCTTTAGAGACCCAGTACTTC
v_call: TRBV27; d_call: -; j_call: TRBJ1-2; clone_size: -; cdr3_aa: CASSSLLTAPMGGYTF; cdr3_nt: TGTGCCAGCAGTTCCCTACTGACAGCACCTATGGGAGGCTACACCTTC
v_call: TRBV4-1; d_call: -; j_call: TRBJ1-1; clone_size: -; cdr3_aa: CASSQSGTKAFF; cdr3_nt: TGCGCCAGCAGCCAGAGCGGGACGAAAGCTTTCTTT
v_call: TRBV28; d_call: -; j_call: TRBJ1-1; clone_size: -; cdr3_aa: CASSLRPGLRNTEAFF; cdr3_nt: TGTGCCAGCAGTTTAAGACCGGGACTTAGGAACACTGAAGCTTTCTTT
v_call: TRBV12-5; d_call: TRBD2; j_call: TRBJ2-1; clone_size: -; cdr3_aa: CASGFSREGQQFF; cdr3_nt: TGTGCTAGTGGTTTTAGTCGGGAGGGGCAGCAGTTCTTC
v_call: TRBV4-1; d_call: -; j_call: TRBJ2-7; clone_size: -; cdr3_aa: CASSHAPGTSNYEQYF; cdr3_nt: TGCGCCAGCAGCCATGCCCCGGGGACTTCGAACTACGAGCAGTACTTC
v_call: TRBV6-5; d_call: -; j_call: TRBJ1-2; clone_size: -; cdr3_aa: CASSSPYYYGYTF; cdr3_nt: TGTGCCAGCAGTTCCCCCTATTACTATGGCTACACCTTC
v_call: TRBV7-3; d_call: -; j_call: TRBJ2-2; clone_size: -; cdr3_aa: CASSWGGLNTGELFF; cdr3_nt: TGTGCCAGCAGCTGGGGGGGCCTGAACACCGGGGAGCTGTTTTTT
v_call: TRBV4-1; d_call: TRBD2; j_call: TRBJ2-1; clone_size: -; cdr3_aa: CASSQDSAGASYNEQFF; cdr3_nt: TGCGCCAGCAGCCAAGATAGTGCGGGAGCATCCTACAATGAGCAGTTCTTC
v_call: TRBV5-4; d_call: TRBD1; j_call: TRBJ1-2; clone_size: -; cdr3_aa: CASSLDRGAANYGYTF; cdr3_nt: TGTGCCAGCAGCTTGGACAGGGGAGCTGCTAACTATGGCTACACCTTC
v_call: TRBV13; d_call: -; j_call: TRBJ2-7; clone_size: -; cdr3_aa: CASSSERAWYEQYF; cdr3_nt: TGTGCCAGCAGCTCCGAGAGGGCCTGGTACGAGCAGTACTTC
v_call: TRBV23-1; d_call: TRBD1; j_call: TRBJ2-4; clone_size: -; cdr3_aa: CASSQSDRAPKNIQYF; cdr3_nt: TGCGCCAGCAGTCAATCGGACAGGGCCCCCAAAAACATTCAGTACTTC
v_call: TRBV27; d_call: -; j_call: TRBJ1-1; clone_size: -; cdr3_aa: CASSLSNRNTEAFF; cdr3_nt: TGTGCCAGCAGTTTATCCAACAGAAACACTGAAGCTTTCTTT
v_call: TRBV5-1; d_call: TRBD2; j_call: TRBJ2-7; clone_size: -; cdr3_aa: CASRASGSVYEQYF; cdr3_nt: TGCGCCAGCAGAGCTAGCGGGAGTGTTTACGAGCAGTACTTC
v_call: TRBV15; d_call: TRBD1; j_call: TRBJ1-5; clone_size: -; cdr3_aa: CATSRDPTGTQPQHF; cdr3_nt: TGTGCCACCAGCAGAGATCCGACAGGGACTCAGCCCCAGCATTTT
v_call: TRBV9; d_call: -; j_call: TRBJ2-4; clone_size: -; cdr3_aa: CASSVESSKNIQYF; cdr3_nt: TGTGCCAGCAGCGTAGAGAGCTCCAAAAACATTCAGTACTTC
v_call: TRBV6-1; d_call: TRBD2; j_call: TRBJ2-1; clone_size: once; cdr3_aa: CASTRPSGSPNEQFF; cdr3_nt: TGTGCCAGCACTCGTCCCAGCGGGAGTCCCAATGAGCAGTTCTTC
v_call: TRBV6-1; d_call: -; j_call: TRBJ1-5; clone_size: -; cdr3_aa: CASSGQGSQPQHF; cdr3_nt: TGTGCCAGCAGTGGCCAGGGATCTCAGCCCCAGCATTTT
v_call: TRBV27; d_call: -; j_call: TRBJ2-4; clone_size: -; cdr3_aa: CASSLRGAGENIQYF; cdr3_nt: TGTGCCAGCAGCCTCCGAGGGGCAGGGGAAAACATTCAGTACTTC
v_call: TRBV29-1; d_call: -; j_call: TRBJ2-1; clone_size: -; cdr3_aa: CSVGDMVNNEQFF; cdr3_nt: TGCAGCGTTGGGGACATGGTAAACAATGAGCAGTTCTTC
v_call: TRBV7-2; d_call: -; j_call: TRBJ2-7; clone_size: -; cdr3_aa: CASSPGRGEQYF; cdr3_nt: TGTGCCAGCAGTCCTGGGCGGGGCGAGCAGTACTTC
v_call: TRBV2; d_call: TRBD1; j_call: TRBJ1-2; clone_size: few; cdr3_aa: CASSLGQGGNYGYTF; cdr3_nt: TGTGCCAGCAGTTTAGGACAGGGGGGTAACTATGGCTACACCTTC